One sample yielded the 25 T cell receptor beta chains listed below, sequenced in a study of early T cells in non-severe SARS-CoV-2 infection. One entry per CDR3 protein, called by TCRdb with MiXCR from the 5' RACE reads. The sample includes about 90,000 distinct CDR3 sequences, approximately 12% of them seen just once. The source was whole blood, collected at baseline. Receptor source: an adult who was a healthcare worker with PCR-confirmed SARS-CoV-2 infection or an uninfected control (not recorded which).

This clonotype has more than one count but fewer than ten. The V and J genes are TRBV6-6 and TRBJ1-5, with 7 bases matching TRBD1. The CDR3 has 16 residues. Germline CDR1 is MNHNY and CDR2 is SVGAGI (reference sequence). With 6 bases clipped from V and 2 bases from J, the junction kept 10 bases outside the gene matches. The CDR3 is CASSSFAGTGNQPQHF. The CDR3 nucleotides read TGTGCCAGCAGCAGTTTCGCCGGGACAGGCAATCAGCCCCAGCATTTT.

J is TRBJ2-7 and V is TRBV6-6; D possibly uses TRBD1 or TRBD2 (7 bases each). The CDR3 is 14 amino acids. Trimming took 6 bases from V and 3 from J, leaving 15 bases between them. CDR1 is MNHNY, CDR2 SVGAGI, per germline (reference sequence). The CDR3 DNA reads as TGTGCCAGCAGACACCAGGGGGGGAGCTACGAGCAGTACTTC. Its translation: CASRHQGGSYEQYF.

Only a few counts were recorded for this clonotype. The genes are TRBV10-3 and TRBJ1-5; TRBD1 is a possible D gene (6 bases). The CDR3 has 14 amino acids. V shed 6 bases and J shed 1 base, with 10 bases lying between them. Per the germline V gene, CDR1 is ENHRY and CDR2 is SYGVKD. As DNA, the CDR3 is TGTGCCATCAGCAGGGACATGAGCAATCAGCCCCAGCATTTT. It codes for CAISRDMSNQPQHF.

The genes are TRBV11-2 and TRBJ2-3; 10 bases match TRBD1. This CDR3 is 15 amino acids long. V was clipped by 1 base and J by 7 bases; unmatched bases: 5. In germline, CDR1 is SGHAT, CDR2 FQNNGV. CDR3 DNA: TGTGCCAGCAGCTTAGGGGGACAGGGGAGGTATACGCAGTATTTT. Amino acid sequence: CASSLGGQGRYTQYF.

This clonotype was found once. This chain uses TRBV12-3 or TRBV12-4 with TRBJ1-1; maybe TRBD1 (6 bases). CDR3 length equals 14 residues. V lost 5 bases to trimming and J lost 7 bases, with 17 bases between them. CDR3 in amino acids: CASSPIRGGYEAFF. The DNA for the CDR3 is TGTGCCAGCAGTCCGATTCGAGGGGGTTATGAAGCTTTCTTT.

This clonotype was recorded a few times. V and J are TRBV28 and TRBJ2-3; TRBD2 aligns across 12 bases. V lost 4 bases, J lost 4 bases, and 3 bases stayed unmatched. Germline assignment: CDR1 MDHEN and CDR2 SYDVKM. The CDR3 sequence is 15 residues long. Here the CDR3 reads CASSSTSGGADTQYF. In nucleotides, the CDR3 is TGTGCCAGCAGTTCGACTAGCGGGGGCGCAGATACGCAGTATTTT.

The genes are TRBV18 and TRBJ1-2; D gene uncertain. This CDR3 has 13 residues. With 1 base removed from V and 2 bases from J, the gap between germline ends came to 5 bases. Germline V CDR1 and CDR2: KGHSH, LQKENI. This CDR3 is CASSPQENYGYTF. CDR3 nucleotide sequence: TGTGCCAGCTCACCACAGGAGAACTATGGCTACACCTTC.

V gene TRBV11-1 combines with J gene TRBJ1-6; D gene ambiguous. The CDR3 totals 13 residues. Trimming removed 2 bases at V and 10 bases at J, with 9 bases between. Germline V gene data show CDR1 as SGHAT and CDR2 as FQDESV (reference sequence). CDR3 nucleotide sequence: TGTGCCAGCAGCTTACTGGCCGGGTCACCCCTCCACTTT. Its protein is CASSLLAGSPLHF.

V usage is TRBV6-2 or TRBV6-3 and J usage is TRBJ2-7; D may be TRBD2 (6 bases). The CDR3 loop spans 15 amino acids. Trimming pared 6 bases from V and 4 bases from J, leaving 19 bases between. From germline, CDR1 is MNHEY and CDR2 SVGEGT. CDR3 sequence (DNA): TGTGCCAGCAGCCCAGGGACCGGGACTCCGTACGAGCAGTACTTC. Amino acids: CASSPGTGTPYEQYF.

This clonotype was found many times. The chain recombines TRBV7-8 with TRBJ1-4; unclear D gene. This CDR3 comprises 14 residues. With 2 bases removed from V and 0 bases from J, the gap between germline ends came to 4 bases. Germline V CDR1 and CDR2: SGHVS, FQNEAQ. DNA of the CDR3: TGTGCCAGCAGCTTACTAGCAACTAATGAAAAACTGTTTTTT. It codes for CASSLLATNEKLFF.

V gene TRBV5-8 combines with J gene TRBJ2-7; D is uncertain. Trimming left V 1 base short and J 8 bases short, with 10 bases between. From germline, CDR1 is SGHTS and CDR2 YDEGEE. The length of the CDR3 is 12 residues. CDR3 region: CASSLPFRKQYF. DNA of the CDR3: TGTGCCAGCAGCTTGCCCTTCCGCAAGCAGTACTTC.

The chain has TRBV4-2 and TRBJ1-5; D not resolved. The length of the CDR3 is 14 residues. Germline values: CDR1 LGHNA, CDR2 YNFKEQ. The V and J ends lost 3 bases and 2 bases respectively, with 8 bases between them. CDR3 DNA: TGTGCCAGCAGCCAGGATGTGGGCAATCAGCCCCAGCATTTT. As protein: CASSQDVGNQPQHF.

The genes are TRBV3-1 and TRBJ2-7; 7 bases are shared with TRBD1. Germline CDR1 LGHDT, CDR2 YNNKEL (reference sequence). J lost 2 bases, V lost 4 bases, and 8 bases had no gene match. The CDR3 covers 15 residues. CDR3 sequence: CASSPTGDPTYEQYF. In DNA form, the CDR3 reads TGTGCCAGCAGCCCAACAGGGGATCCGACCTACGAGCAGTACTTC.

CDR3 sequence: CASSTRRTANPYEQYF. CDR3 nucleotides: TGTGCCAGCAGTACACGGAGGACAGCGAATCCCTACGAGCAGTACTTC. V usage is TRBV28 and J usage is TRBJ2-7; tentative D call: TRBD1 (6 bases). The germline gives CDR1 MDHEN, CDR2 SYDVKM. This CDR3 spans 16 amino acids. The V end lost 5 bases, the J end lost 2 bases, and 19 bases lay between the germline ends.

The gene calls are TRBV2 and TRBJ1-6; D might be TRBD1 (5 bases). The CDR3 runs to 16 residues. The germline V and J ends were trimmed by 2 bases and 5 bases, with 13 bases remaining between them. Germline-derived CDR1 and CDR2 are SNHLY and FYNNEI. In DNA form, the CDR3 reads TGTGCCAGCAGTGAAATGTGGGGCAGGAATAATTCACCCCTCCACTTT. Translated, it gives CASSEMWGRNNSPLHF.

The chain is built from TRBV5-1 and TRBJ1-1; 7 bases map to TRBD1. There are 17 residues in the CDR3. V lost 3 bases and J lost 2; bases outside the gene matches: 13. Germline V lookup: CDR1 SGHRS, CDR2 YFSETQ. CDR3 nucleotide sequence: TGCGCCAGCAGCTATAGTGACAGGGTCGGGGGAAACACTGAAGCTTTCTTT. This gives the protein CASSYSDRVGGNTEAFF.

This clonotype was recorded many times. This chain joins TRBV7-6 and TRBJ2-5; no clear D gene. V was cut by 5 bases and J by 1 base, with 8 bases left in between. The CDR3 has 13 amino acids. Germline V gene data show CDR1 as SGHVS and CDR2 as FNYEAQ. In DNA, the CDR3 is TGTGCCAGCAGCGCCAGGATCCAAGAGACCCAGTACTTC. Amino acid sequence: CASSARIQETQYF.

The chain is built from TRBV12-3 or TRBV12-4 and TRBJ1-4; 7 nucleotides agree with TRBD1. V gave up 4 bases and J gave up 2 bases; unmatched junction bases: 7. CDR3 size: 16 residues. This CDR3 reads CASSSYRGYTNEKLFF. CDR3 sequence (DNA): TGTGCCAGCAGTTCCTACAGGGGTTACACTAATGAAAAACTGTTTTTT.

The V call is TRBV3-1, the J call TRBJ1-3; D unresolved. The germline V and J ends were trimmed by 0 bases and 0 bases, with 12 bases remaining between them. In germline, CDR1 is LGHDT, CDR2 YNNKEL (reference sequence). The CDR3 has 17 residues. The CDR3, as DNA: TGTGCCAGCAGCCAAGACGGTCGGGTTCTCTCTGGAAACACCATATATTTT. Translation: CASSQDGRVLSGNTIYF.

In its sample, this clonotype was seen many times. The V and J genes are TRBV2 and TRBJ1-2, with TRBD1 as a possible D gene (6 bases). The germline V gene encodes CDR1 SNHLY and CDR2 FYNNEI. Trimming stripped 4 bases from V and 4 bases from J, with 13 bases between. The length of the CDR3 is 14 residues. The CDR3 DNA reads TGTGCCAGCAGTGTGACAGGAGAACCCTATGGCTACACCTTC. It yields the protein CASSVTGEPYGYTF.

This clonotype was observed a handful of times. The chain combines TRBV18 with TRBJ1-2; 9 nucleotides agree with TRBD1. In germline, CDR1 is KGHSH, CDR2 LQKENI. The CDR3 length is 15 residues. The V gene end was trimmed by 4 bases and the J gene end by 4 bases; junction bases not matched to a gene: 7. The CDR3 bases are TGTGCCAGCTCACTGGGACAGGGAAAAGGCTATGGCTACACCTTC. This encodes CASSLGQGKGYGYTF.

This clonotype was detected ten times or more. The rearrangement joins TRBV5-1 to TRBJ2-7; the D call may be TRBD1 or TRBD2 (5 bases each). Trimming cost V 3 bases and J 0 bases, with 13 bases left between them. The length of the CDR3 is 15 residues. CDR1 is SGHRS, CDR2 YFSETQ, per germline. DNA for the CDR3: TGCGCCAGCAGCTGGGGACGGAGTAGCTCCTACGAGCAGTACTTC. Its protein product is CASSWGRSSSYEQYF.

The rearrangement joins TRBV7-9 to TRBJ2-2; D is unresolved. Germline V gives CDR1 SEHNR, CDR2 FQNEAQ (reference sequence). The V gene lost 4 bases and the J gene lost 3 bases, with 9 bases spanning the gap. The CDR3 contains 14 residues. The CDR3 DNA reads TGTGCCAGCAGCTCCTACCGGGACACCGGGGAGCTGTTTTTT. Amino acid sequence: CASSSYRDTGELFF.

The chain links TRBV2 to TRBJ2-7; unclear D gene. Germline CDR1 reads SNHLY; CDR2 reads FYNNEI. This CDR3 has 12 residues. Between the trimmed V and J ends, which lost 6 bases and 2 bases, there was a span of 8 bases. The CDR3, as DNA: TGTGCCAGCAGCGTAGAAGCCTACGAGCAGTACTTC. Encoded protein: CASSVEAYEQYF. The complete variable domain, with remaining parts taken from reference TRBV2 and TRBJ2-7, reads EPEVTQTPSHQVTQMGQEVILRCVPISNHLYFYWYRQILGQKVEFLVSFYNNEISEKSEIFDDQFSVERPDGSNFTLKIRSTKLEDSAMYFCASSVEAYEQYFGPGTRLTVT.

Many counts were recorded for this clonotype. The gene calls are TRBV20-1 and TRBJ2-7; unclear D gene. Per the germline V gene, CDR1 is DFQATT and CDR2 is SNEGSKA (reference sequence). The V end was cut by 0 bases, the J end by 3 bases, with 6 bases between. The CDR3 consists of 12 residues. CDR3 in DNA: TGCAGTGCTAGAGACGGTATCTACGAGCAGTACTTC. Translation: CSARDGIYEQYF.